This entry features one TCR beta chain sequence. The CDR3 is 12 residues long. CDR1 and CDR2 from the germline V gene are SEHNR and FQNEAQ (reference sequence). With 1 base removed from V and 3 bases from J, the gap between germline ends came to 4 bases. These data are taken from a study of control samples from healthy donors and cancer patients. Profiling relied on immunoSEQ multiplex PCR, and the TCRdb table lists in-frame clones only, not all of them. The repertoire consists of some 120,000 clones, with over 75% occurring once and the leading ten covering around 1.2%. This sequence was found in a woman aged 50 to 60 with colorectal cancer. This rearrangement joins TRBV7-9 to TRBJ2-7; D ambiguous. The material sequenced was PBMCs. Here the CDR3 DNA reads TGTGCCAGCAGCTTAGAAAGCTACGAGCAGTACTTC. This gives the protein CASSLESYEQYF. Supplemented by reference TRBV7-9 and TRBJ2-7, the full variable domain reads DTGVSQNPRHKITKRGQNVTFRCDPISEHNRLYWYRQTLGQGPEFLTYFQNEAQLEKSRLLSDRFSAERPKGSFSTLEIQRTEQGDSAMYLCASSLESYEQYFGPGTRLTVT.